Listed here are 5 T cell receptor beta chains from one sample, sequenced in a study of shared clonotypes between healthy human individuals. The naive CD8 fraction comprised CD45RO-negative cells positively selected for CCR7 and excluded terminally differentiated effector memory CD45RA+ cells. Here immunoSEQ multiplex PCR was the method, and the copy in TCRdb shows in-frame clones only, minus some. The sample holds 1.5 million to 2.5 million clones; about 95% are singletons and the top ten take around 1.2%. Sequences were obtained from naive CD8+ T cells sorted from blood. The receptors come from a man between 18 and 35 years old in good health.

Written as DNA, the CDR3 is TGTGCCAGCAGTCCCCTAGCGGAGCCCGAGTTCTTC. This encodes CASSPLAEPEFF. This chain uses TRBV27 with TRBJ2-1; 7 positions agree with TRBD2. The J segment lost 14 bases and the V segment lost 5 bases, leaving 9 bases of the junction unmatched. The CDR3 contains 12 residues. Germline V gene data show CDR1 as MNHEY and CDR2 as SMNVEV (reference sequence).

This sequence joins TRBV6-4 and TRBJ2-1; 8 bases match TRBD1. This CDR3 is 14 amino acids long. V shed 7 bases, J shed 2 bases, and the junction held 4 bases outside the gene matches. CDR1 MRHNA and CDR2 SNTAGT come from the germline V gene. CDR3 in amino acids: CASKGQDAYNEQFF. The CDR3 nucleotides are TGTGCCAGCAAGGGACAGGACGCCTACAATGAGCAGTTCTTC.

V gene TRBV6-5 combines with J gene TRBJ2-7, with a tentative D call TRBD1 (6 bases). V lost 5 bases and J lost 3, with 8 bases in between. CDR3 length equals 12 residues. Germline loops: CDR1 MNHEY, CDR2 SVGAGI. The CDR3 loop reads CASSTGNYEQYF. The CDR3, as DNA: TGTGCCAGCAGTACAGGGAACTACGAGCAGTACTTC.

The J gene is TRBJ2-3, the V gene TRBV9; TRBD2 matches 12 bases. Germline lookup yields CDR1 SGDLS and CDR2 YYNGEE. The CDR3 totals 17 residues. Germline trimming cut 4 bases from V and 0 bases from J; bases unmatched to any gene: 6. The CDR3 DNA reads TGTGCCAGCAGCTCCTCCGGGACTAGCGGGAGCACAGATACGCAGTATTTT. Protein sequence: CASSSSGTSGSTDTQYF.

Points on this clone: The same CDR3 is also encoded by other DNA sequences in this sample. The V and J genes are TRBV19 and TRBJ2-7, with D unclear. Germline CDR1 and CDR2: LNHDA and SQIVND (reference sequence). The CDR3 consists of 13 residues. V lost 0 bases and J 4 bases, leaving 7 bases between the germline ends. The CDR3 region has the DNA TGTGCCAGTAGTATAGATCTAGGATACGAGCAGTACTTC. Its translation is CASSIDLGYEQYF.